This T cell receptor (beta chain) was obtained from a study of T cell repertoires in cytomegalovirus infection. Study-level background: Public TCR beta signature analysis indicated the presence of both CMV infection and matching HLA type.

Germline CDR1 reads DFQATT; CDR2 reads SNEGSKA (reference sequence). V was clipped by 6 bases and J by 1 base; unmatched bases: 6. CDR3 length equals 14 residues. Findings and caveats of the study: Summed frequency of public TCR beta families distinguished CMV carriers with the relevant HLA. The study found HLA-C-restricted CMV-specific TCR beta clonotypes dominating the ex vivo response.

On this clonotype itself: The target antigen is unknown.

Using its own MiXCR run on the reads, TCRdb lists one record per CDR3 protein. Among approximately 630,000 distinct CDR3 sequences listed, 24% were seen once. The source is a human donor in good health (CMV status not recorded). Some clones in this sample may be carry-over from other donors' samples. Sequencing was carried out using CD8+ T cells from PBMCs. The chain links TRBV20-1 to TRBJ2-5, with 9 positions matching TRBD2. For the CDR3, the DNA is TGCAGTGCCCCATCTAGCGGGGTCCAAGAGACCCAGTACTTC. Translating gives CSAPSSGVQETQYF.